This TCR beta chain was sequenced for a study of T-cell reconstitution after alpha-beta-depleted transplantation in children. It was with unique molecular identifiers that the TCRbeta library was prepared. One entry per CDR3 protein results from TCRdb running MiXCR on the PCR reads. The profile covers about 420,000 distinct CDR3 sequences, with roughly 10% appearing a single time and about 5% taken by the ten largest. Many counts were recorded for this clonotype. This CDR3 is built from 13 residues. Germline V gene data show CDR1 as SQVTM and CDR2 as ANQGSEA. Trimming stripped 4 bases from V and 2 bases from J, with 6 bases between.

The chain carries TRBV29-1 and TRBJ2-6; a possible D gene is TRBD2 (5 bases). This material consisted of PBMCs from the stem cell graft donor, taken from the stem cell graft. This sequence originates from a human donor who donated a stem cell graft to a child with acute myeloid leukemia. The CDR3 nucleotides are TGCAGCGTTGCGGGGACTGGGGCCAACGTCCTGACTTTC. Its protein product is CSVAGTGANVLTF.